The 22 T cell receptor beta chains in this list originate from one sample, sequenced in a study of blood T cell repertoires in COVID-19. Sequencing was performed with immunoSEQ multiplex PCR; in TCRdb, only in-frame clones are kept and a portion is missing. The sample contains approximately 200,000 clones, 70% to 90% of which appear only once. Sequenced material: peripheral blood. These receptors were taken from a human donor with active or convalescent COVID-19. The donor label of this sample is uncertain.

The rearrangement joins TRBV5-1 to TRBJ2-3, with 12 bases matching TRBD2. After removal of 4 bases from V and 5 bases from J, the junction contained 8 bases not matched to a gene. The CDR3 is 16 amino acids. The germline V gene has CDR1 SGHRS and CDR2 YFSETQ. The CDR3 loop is CASSTLAGGIGDTQYF. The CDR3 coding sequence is TGCGCCAGCAGCACCCTAGCGGGAGGGATCGGAGATACGCAGTATTTT.

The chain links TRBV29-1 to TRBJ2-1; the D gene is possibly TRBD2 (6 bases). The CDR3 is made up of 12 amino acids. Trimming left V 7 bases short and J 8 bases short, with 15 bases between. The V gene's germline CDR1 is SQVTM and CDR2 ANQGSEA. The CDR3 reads CSGGGGTYEQFF. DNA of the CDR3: TGCAGCGGTGGAGGAGGGACCTATGAGCAGTTCTTC.

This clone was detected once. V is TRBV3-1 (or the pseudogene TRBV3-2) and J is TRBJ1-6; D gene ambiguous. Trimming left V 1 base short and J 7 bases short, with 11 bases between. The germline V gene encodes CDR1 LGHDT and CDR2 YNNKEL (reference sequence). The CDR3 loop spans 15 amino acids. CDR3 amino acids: CASSQGEGWNSPLHF. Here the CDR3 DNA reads TGTGCCAGCAGCCAAGGGGAGGGTTGGAATTCACCCCTCCACTTT.

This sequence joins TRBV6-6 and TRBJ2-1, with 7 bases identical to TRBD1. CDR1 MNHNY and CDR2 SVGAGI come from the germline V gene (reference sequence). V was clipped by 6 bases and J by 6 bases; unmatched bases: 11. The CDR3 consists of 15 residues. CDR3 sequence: CASSSDRATGNEQFF. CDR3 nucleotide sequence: TGTGCCAGCAGCTCTGACAGGGCAACCGGCAATGAGCAGTTCTTC.

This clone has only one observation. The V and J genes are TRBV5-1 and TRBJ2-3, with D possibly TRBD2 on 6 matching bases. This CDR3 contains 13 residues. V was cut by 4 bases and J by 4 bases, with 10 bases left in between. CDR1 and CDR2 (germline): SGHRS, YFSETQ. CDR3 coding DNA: TGCGCCAGCAGCAGCCCTAGCGCAGATACGCAGTATTTT. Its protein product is CASSSPSADTQYF.

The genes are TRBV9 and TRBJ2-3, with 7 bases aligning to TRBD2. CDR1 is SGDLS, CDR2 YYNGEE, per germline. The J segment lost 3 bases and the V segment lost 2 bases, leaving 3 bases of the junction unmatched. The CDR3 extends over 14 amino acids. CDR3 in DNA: TGTGCCAGCAGCGTTGGGCGGGAGACAGATACGCAGTATTTT. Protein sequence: CASSVGRETDTQYF.

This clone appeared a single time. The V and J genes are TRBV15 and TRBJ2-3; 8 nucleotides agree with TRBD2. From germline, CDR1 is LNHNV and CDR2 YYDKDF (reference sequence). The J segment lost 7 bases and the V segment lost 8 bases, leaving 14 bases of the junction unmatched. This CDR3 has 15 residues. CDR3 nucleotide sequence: TGTGCCACCGAGTCCGGCGGGGGGCGCTTTAATACGCAGTATTTT. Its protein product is CATESGGGRFNTQYF.

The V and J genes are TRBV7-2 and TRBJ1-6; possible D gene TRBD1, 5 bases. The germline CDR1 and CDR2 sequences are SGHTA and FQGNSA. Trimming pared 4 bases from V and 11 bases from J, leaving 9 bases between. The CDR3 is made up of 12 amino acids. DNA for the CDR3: TGTGCCAGCAGCTCAGGGCGACCACCCCTCCACTTT. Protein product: CASSSGRPPLHF.

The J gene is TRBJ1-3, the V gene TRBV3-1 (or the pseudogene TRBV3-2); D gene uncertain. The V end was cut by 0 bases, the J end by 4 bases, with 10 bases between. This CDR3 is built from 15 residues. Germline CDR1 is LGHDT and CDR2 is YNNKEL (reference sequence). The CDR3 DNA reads TGTGCCAGCAGCCAAGATGAACTGCTGGGAAACACCATATATTTT. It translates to CASSQDELLGNTIYF.

The CDR3 bases are TGTGCCAGAAGCTCCGTTTCGGGGAATCACACCGGGGAGCTGTTTTTT. Translated: CARSSVSGNHTGELFF. The genes are TRBV5-3 and TRBJ2-2, with D perhaps TRBD2 (5 bases). TRBV5-3 is recorded as an ORF, its role being uncertain. Trimming took off 3 bases at V and 3 bases at J, with 15 bases between the two ends. The CDR3 is 16 amino acids.

This CDR3 reads CSARVGEKLFF. The DNA for the CDR3 is TGCAGTGCTAGAGTCGGTGAAAAACTGTTTTTT. This chain connects TRBV20-1 to TRBJ1-4; D is undetermined. V lost 1 base, J lost 7 bases, and 4 bases lay in between. The germline gives CDR1 DFQATT, CDR2 SNEGSKA (reference sequence). The CDR3 is 11 amino acids.

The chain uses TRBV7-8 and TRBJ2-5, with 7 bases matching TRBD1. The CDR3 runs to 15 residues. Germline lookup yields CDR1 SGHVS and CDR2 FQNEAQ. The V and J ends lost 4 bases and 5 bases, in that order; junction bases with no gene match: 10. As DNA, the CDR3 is TGTGCCAGCAGCTCCGCTTCACAGGGGCCGGAGACCCAGTACTTC. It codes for CASSSASQGPETQYF.

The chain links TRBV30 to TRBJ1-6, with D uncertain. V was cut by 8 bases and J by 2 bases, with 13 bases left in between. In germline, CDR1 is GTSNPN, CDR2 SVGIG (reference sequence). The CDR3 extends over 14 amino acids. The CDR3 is CAGHINPYNSPLHF. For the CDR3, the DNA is TGTGCCGGGCACATAAATCCCTATAATTCACCCCTCCACTTT.

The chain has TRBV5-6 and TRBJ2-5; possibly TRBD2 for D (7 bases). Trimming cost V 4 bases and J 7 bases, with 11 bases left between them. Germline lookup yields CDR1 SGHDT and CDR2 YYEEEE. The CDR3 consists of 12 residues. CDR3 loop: CASSPGGRTQYF. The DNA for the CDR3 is TGTGCCAGCAGCCCGGGGGGCAGGACCCAGTACTTC.

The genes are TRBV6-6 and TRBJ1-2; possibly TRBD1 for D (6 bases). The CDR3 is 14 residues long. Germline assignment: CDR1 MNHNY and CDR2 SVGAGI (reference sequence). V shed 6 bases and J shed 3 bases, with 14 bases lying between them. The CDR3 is CASSSRTDHYGYTF. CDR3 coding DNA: TGTGCCAGCAGCTCCCGGACAGACCACTATGGCTACACCTTC.

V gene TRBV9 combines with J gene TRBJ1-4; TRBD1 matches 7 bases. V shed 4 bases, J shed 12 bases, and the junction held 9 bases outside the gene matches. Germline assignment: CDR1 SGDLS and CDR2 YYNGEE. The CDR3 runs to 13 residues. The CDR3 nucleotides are TGTGCCAGCAGCCCTAAGAGTGGACAGGAACTGTTTTTT. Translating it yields CASSPKSGQELFF.

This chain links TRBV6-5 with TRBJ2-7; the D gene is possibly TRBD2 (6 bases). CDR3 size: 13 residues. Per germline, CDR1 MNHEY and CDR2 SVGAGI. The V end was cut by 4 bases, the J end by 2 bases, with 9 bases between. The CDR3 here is CASSWGRTYEQYF. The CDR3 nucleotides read TGTGCCAGCAGTTGGGGGAGGACCTACGAGCAGTACTTC.

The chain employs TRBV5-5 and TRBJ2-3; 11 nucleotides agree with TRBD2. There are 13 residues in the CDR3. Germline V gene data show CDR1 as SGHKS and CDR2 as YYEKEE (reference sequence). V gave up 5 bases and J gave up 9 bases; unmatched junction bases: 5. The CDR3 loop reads CASSYPSGGTQYF. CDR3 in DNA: TGTGCCAGCAGTTATCCTAGCGGGGGGACGCAGTATTTT. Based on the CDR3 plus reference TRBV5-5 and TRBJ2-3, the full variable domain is DAGVTQSPTHLIKTRGQQVTLRCSPISGHKSVSWYQQVLGQGPQFIFQYYEKEERGRGNFPDRFSARQFPNYSSELNVNALLLGDSALYLCASSYPSGGTQYFGPGTRLTVL.

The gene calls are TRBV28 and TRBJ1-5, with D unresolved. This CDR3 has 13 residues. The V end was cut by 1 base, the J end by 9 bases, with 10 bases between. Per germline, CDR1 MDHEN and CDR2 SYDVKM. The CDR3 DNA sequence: TGTGCCAGCAGTTTATTGCGAGGGCGGCCCCAGCATTTT. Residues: CASSLLRGRPQHF.

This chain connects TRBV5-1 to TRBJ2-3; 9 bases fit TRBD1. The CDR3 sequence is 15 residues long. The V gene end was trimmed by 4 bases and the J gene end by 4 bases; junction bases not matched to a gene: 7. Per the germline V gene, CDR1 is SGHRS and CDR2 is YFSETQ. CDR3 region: CASSPGTGRADTQYF. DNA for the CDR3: TGCGCCAGCAGCCCAGGGACAGGGAGGGCAGATACGCAGTATTTT.

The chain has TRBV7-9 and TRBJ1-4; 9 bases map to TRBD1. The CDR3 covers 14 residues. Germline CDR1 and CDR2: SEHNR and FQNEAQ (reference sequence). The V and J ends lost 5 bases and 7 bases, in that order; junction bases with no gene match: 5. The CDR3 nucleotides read TGTGCCAGCAGCACTAGGGACAGGGTTGAAAAACTGTTTTTT. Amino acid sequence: CASSTRDRVEKLFF. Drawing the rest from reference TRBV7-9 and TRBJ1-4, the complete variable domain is DTGVSQNPRHKITKRGQNVTFRCDPISEHNRLYWYRQTLGQGPEFLTYFQNEAQLEKSRLLSDRFSAERPKGSFSTLEIQRTEQGDSAMYLCASSTRDRVEKLFFGSGTQLSVL.

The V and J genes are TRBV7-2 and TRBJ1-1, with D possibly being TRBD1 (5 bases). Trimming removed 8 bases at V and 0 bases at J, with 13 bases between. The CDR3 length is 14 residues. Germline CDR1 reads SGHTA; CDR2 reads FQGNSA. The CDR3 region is CASYQGSMNTEAFF. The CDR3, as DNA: TGTGCCAGCTATCAGGGATCGATGAACACTGAAGCTTTCTTT. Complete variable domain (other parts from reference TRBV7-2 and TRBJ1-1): GAGVSQSPSNKVTEKGKDVELRCDPISGHTALYWYRQSLGQGLEFLIYFQGNSAPDKSGLPSDRFSAERTGGSVSTLTIQRTQQEDSAVYLCASYQGSMNTEAFFGQGTRLTVV.